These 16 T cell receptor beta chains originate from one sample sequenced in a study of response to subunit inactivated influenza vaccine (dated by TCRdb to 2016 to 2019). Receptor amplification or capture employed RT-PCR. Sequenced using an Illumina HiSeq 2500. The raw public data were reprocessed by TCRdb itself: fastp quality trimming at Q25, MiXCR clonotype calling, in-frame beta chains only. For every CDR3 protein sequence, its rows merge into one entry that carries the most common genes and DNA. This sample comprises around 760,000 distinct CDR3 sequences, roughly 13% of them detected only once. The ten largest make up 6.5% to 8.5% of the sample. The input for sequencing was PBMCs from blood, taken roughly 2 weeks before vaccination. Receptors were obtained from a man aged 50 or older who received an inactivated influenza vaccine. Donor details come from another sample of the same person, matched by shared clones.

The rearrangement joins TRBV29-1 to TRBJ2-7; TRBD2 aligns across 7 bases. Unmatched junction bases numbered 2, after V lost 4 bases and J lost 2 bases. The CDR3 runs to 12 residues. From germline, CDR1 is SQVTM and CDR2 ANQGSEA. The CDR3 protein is CSVGRETYEQYF. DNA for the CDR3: TGCAGCGTTGGGCGGGAGACCTACGAGCAGTACTTC.

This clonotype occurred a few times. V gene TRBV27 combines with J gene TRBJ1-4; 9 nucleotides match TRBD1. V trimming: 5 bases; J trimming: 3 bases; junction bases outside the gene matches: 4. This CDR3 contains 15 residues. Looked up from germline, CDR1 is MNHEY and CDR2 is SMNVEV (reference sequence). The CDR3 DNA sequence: TGTGCCAGCAGTCGCTGGACAGGGGCTAATGAAAAACTGTTTTTT. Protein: CASSRWTGANEKLFF. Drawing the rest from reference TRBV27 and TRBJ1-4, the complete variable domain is EAQVTQNPRYLITVTGKKLTVTCSQNMNHEYMSWYRQDPGLGLRQIYYSMNVEVTDKGDVPEGYKVSRKEKRNFPLILESPSPNQTSLYFCASSRWTGANEKLFFGSGTQLSVL.

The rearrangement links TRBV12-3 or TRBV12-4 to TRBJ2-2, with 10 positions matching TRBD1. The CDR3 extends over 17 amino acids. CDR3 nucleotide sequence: TGTACCTTCAGAAATGCCGGGACAGGGGTTCGTACCGGGGAGCTGTTTTTT. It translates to CTFRNAGTGVRTGELFF.

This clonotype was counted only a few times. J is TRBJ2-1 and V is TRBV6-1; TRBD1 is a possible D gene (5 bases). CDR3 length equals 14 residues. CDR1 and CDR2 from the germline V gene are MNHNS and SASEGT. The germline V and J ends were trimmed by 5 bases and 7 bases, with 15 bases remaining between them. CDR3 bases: TGTGCCAGCAGTCATCGGACACGCTCGAATGAGCAGTTCTTC. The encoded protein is CASSHRTRSNEQFF.

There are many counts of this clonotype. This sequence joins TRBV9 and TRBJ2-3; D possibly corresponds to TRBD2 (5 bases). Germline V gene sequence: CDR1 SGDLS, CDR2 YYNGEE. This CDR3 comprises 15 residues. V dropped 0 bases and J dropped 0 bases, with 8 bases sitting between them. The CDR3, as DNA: TGTGCCAGCAGCGTAGACTCGGGGAGCACAGATACGCAGTATTTT. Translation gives CASSVDSGSTDTQYF.

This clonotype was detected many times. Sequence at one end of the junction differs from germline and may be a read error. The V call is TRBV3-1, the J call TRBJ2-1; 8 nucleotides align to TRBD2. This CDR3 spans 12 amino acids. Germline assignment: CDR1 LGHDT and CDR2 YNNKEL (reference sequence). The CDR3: CASSPERGGVIF. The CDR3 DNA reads TGTGCCAGCAGCCCCGAACGGGGGGGCGTCATCTTC.

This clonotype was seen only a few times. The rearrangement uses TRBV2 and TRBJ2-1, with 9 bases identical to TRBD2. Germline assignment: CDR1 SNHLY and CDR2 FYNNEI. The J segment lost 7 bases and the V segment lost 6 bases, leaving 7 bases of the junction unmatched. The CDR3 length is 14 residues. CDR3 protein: CASRGLATGNEQFF. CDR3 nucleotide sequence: TGTGCCAGCAGAGGACTAGCGACTGGGAATGAGCAGTTCTTC.

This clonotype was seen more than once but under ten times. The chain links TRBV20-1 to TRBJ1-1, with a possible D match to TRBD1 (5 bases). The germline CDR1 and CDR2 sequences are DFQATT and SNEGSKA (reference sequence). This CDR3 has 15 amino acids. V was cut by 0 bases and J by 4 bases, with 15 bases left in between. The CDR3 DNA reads TGCAGTGCTAGAGACTCACTTTCGGGGCGCACTGAAGCTTTCTTT. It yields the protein CSARDSLSGRTEAFF.

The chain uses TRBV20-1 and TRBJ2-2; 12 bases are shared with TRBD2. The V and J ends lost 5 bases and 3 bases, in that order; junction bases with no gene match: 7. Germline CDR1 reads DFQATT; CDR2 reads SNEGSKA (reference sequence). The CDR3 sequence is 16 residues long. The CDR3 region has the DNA TGCAGTGCTGAGGCCACTAGCGGGGGGTACACCGGGGAGCTGTTTTTT. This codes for CSAEATSGGYTGELFF.

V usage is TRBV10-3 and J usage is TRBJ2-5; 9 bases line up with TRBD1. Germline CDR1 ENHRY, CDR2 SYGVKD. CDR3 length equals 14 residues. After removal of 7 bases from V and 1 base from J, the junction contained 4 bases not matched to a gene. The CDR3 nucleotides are TGTGCCATCAAAGGGACAGGGTTCCAAGAGACCCAGTACTTC. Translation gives CAIKGTGFQETQYF.

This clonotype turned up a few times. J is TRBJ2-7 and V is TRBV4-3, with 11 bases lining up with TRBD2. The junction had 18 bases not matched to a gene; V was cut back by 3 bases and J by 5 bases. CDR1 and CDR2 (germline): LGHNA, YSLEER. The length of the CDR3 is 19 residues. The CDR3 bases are TGCGCCAGCAGCCAGTACGGCGTGTCGAGTAGCGGGGGGGCAAACGAGCAGTACTTC. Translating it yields CASSQYGVSSSGGANEQYF.

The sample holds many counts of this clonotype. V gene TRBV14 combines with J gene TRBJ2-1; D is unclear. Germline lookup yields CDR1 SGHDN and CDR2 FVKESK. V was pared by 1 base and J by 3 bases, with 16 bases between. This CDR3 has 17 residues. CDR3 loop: CASSQGVSTHLYNEQFF. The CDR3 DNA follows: TGTGCCAGCAGCCAAGGAGTCTCCACCCACCTCTACAATGAGCAGTTCTTC.

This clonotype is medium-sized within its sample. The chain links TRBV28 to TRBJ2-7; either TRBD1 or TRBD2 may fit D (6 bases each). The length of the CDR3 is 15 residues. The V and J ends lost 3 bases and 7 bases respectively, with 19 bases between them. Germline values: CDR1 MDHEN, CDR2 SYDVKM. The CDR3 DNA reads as TGTGCCAGCAGTTTTAGGTTGGGGGGCCCGAGGGAGCAGTACTTC. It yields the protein CASSFRLGGPREQYF.

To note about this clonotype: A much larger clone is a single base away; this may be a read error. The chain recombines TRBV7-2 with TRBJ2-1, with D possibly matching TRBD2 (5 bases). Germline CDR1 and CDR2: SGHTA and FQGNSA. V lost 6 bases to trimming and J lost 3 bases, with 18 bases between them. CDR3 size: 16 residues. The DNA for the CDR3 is TGTGCCAGCAGTCTAAGCGGTGCGGTAGTCTACAATGAGCAGTTCTTC. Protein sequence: CASSLSGAVVYNEQFF.

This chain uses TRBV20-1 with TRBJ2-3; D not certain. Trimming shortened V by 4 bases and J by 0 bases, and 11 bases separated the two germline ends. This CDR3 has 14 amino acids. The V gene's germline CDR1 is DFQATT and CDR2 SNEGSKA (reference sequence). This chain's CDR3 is CSATPQTSTDTQYF. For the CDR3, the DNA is TGCAGTGCTACCCCACAGACCAGCACAGATACGCAGTATTTT.

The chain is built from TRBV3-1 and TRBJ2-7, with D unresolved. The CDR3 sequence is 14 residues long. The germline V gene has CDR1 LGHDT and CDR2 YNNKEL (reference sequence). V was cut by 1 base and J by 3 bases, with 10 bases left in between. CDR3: CASSQVLGIYEQYF. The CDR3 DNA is TGTGCCAGCAGCCAAGTTTTGGGGATCTACGAGCAGTACTTC.